The 21 T cell receptor beta chains reported below all come from one sample, sequenced in a study of T cells in Graves' hyperthyroidism and ophthalmopathy. TCR beta CDR3 regions were amplified from RNA. TCR CDR3 underwent first-round RT-PCR with the HTBI primer set. In TCRdb, the multiplex PCR reads were re-called with MiXCR into one record per CDR3 protein. This table has around 700,000 distinct CDR3 sequences, approximately 40% appearing once. The source material was blood. The receptors originated from a woman aged 40-49 years with Graves' hyperthyroidism.

In its sample, this clonotype was seen many times. V usage is TRBV7-6 and J usage is TRBJ2-5, with 7 positions matching TRBD1. Germline CDR1 SGHVS, CDR2 FNYEAQ. Unmatched junction bases numbered 15, after V lost 9 bases and J lost 2 bases. This CDR3 contains 16 residues. In DNA, the CDR3 is TGTGCCAGGAGGGGGCAAACCGGGACAGAACAAGAGACCCAGTACTTC. Translation gives CARRGQTGTEQETQYF.

In the case of this clonotype: With a much larger clone just one base away, this may be a read error. Likely a read error: the CDR3 ends without its conserved phenylalanine or tryptophan. The rearrangement links TRBV9 to TRBJ1-1; unclear D gene. The germline gives CDR1 SGDLS, CDR2 YYNGEE. CDR3 length equals 13 residues. Trimming shortened V by 5 bases and J by 1 base, and 9 bases separated the two germline ends. CDR3 sequence reads: CASRDAGNTEAFL. CDR3 DNA sequence: TGTGCCAGCAGGGACGCAGGGAACACTGAAGCTTTCCTT.

This clonotype was counted ten times or more. This chain connects TRBV7-9 to TRBJ1-5; D remains unclear. The germline V gene encodes CDR1 SEHNR and CDR2 FQNEAQ (reference sequence). CDR3 length equals 12 residues. Deletions cut 2 bases from V and 6 bases from J, with 5 bases between. CDR3 residues: CASSLFAQPQHF. The CDR3 coding sequence is TGTGCCAGCAGCTTATTTGCTCAGCCCCAGCATTTT.

The chain is built from TRBV18 and TRBJ2-7; 9 bases align to TRBD1. This CDR3 contains 15 residues. The germline V gene has CDR1 KGHSH and CDR2 LQKENI. Trimming removed 2 bases from V and 4 bases from J; junction bases left unmatched: 6. The CDR3 DNA follows: TGTGCCAGCTCACCAGGGACAGGGAGTTGGTACGAGCAGTACTTC. Residues: CASSPGTGSWYEQYF.

The V and J genes are TRBV7-2 and TRBJ2-3, with unresolved D. V lost 4 bases and J 0 bases, leaving 8 bases between the germline ends. This CDR3 contains 14 residues. Germline V CDR1 and CDR2: SGHTA, FQGNSA. CDR3 bases: TGTGCCAGCAGCTCCCTCTTGAGCACAGATACGCAGTATTTT. Protein sequence: CASSSLLSTDTQYF.

CDR3 nucleotides: TGTGCCAGCAGTACCTACAGGGGAGGTTCACCCCTCCACTTT. It specifies CASSTYRGGSPLHF. The rearrangement uses TRBV28 and TRBJ1-6; 7 bases map to TRBD1. CDR1 MDHEN and CDR2 SYDVKM come from the germline V gene. The ends lost 5 bases at V and 9 bases at J; junction bases unmatched: 7. This CDR3 region has 14 residues. The full variable domain, rest sourced from reference TRBV28 and TRBJ1-6, is DVKVTQSSRYLVKRTGEKVFLECVQDMDHENMFWYRQDPGLGLRLIYFSYDVKMKEKGDIPEGYSVSREKKERFSLILESASTNQTSMYLCASSTYRGGSPLHFGNGTRLTVT.

V gene TRBV25-1 combines with J gene TRBJ2-3, with D perhaps given as TRBD1 or TRBD2 (5 bases each). CDR3 length: 13 amino acids. Germline V gene lookup returns CDR1 MGHDK and CDR2 SYGVNS. The V gene lost 6 bases and the J gene lost 4 bases, with 11 bases spanning the gap. CDR3 in DNA: TGTGCCAGCAGGAGGGGAAGCTCAGATACGCAGTATTTT. Protein product: CASRRGSSDTQYF.

This CDR3 reads CASQLVPYQETQYF. The CDR3 nucleotides are TGTGCCTCCCAGCTGGTTCCGTACCAAGAGACCCAGTACTTC. The chain carries TRBV5-6 and TRBJ2-5, with unresolved D. Trimming stripped 10 bases from V and 0 bases from J, with 16 bases between. CDR3 size: 14 residues. Germline CDR1 reads SGHDT; CDR2 reads YYEEEE.

The chain carries TRBV10-3 and TRBJ2-6; no definite D call. In germline, CDR1 is ENHRY, CDR2 SYGVKD. Between the trimmed V and J ends, which lost 0 bases and 4 bases, there was a span of 4 bases. The CDR3 covers 14 residues. The CDR3 region is CAISESIGANVLTF. In DNA, the CDR3 is TGTGCCATCAGTGAGTCGATCGGGGCCAACGTCCTGACTTTC.

This clonotype was counted between two and nine times. The gene calls are TRBV4-1 and TRBJ1-2; unclear D gene. This CDR3 is built from 14 residues. Germline V gives CDR1 MGHRA, CDR2 YSYEKL. Trimming left V 1 base short and J 4 bases short, with 10 bases between. The CDR3: CASSQAGSSYGYTF. CDR3 DNA: TGCGCCAGCAGCCAAGCTGGGAGCTCCTATGGCTACACCTTC.

This clonotype has ten or more counts. The V and J genes are TRBV10-2 and TRBJ2-7, with D maybe TRBD1 (6 bases). Trimming pared 0 bases from V and 5 bases from J, leaving 11 bases between. Germline values: CDR1 WSHSY, CDR2 SAAADI. The CDR3 loop spans 14 amino acids. CDR3: CASSESRGKNEQYF. CDR3 coding DNA: TGCGCCAGCAGTGAGTCCAGGGGTAAGAACGAGCAGTACTTC.

The genes are TRBV5-1 and TRBJ1-3; maybe TRBD1 (5 bases). This CDR3 has 14 residues. CDR1 is SGHRS and CDR2 is YFSETQ in the germline V gene. Trimming removed 3 bases at V and 3 bases at J, with 10 bases between. CDR3 nucleotides: TGCGCCAGCAGCTCCCAGGGATTTGGAAACACCATATATTTT. It specifies CASSSQGFGNTIYF.

The chain is built from TRBV18 and TRBJ1-2, with D possibly being TRBD1 (6 bases). The V gene's germline CDR1 is KGHSH and CDR2 LQKENI. The CDR3 has 18 amino acids. Trimming took 2 bases from V and 6 from J, leaving 25 bases between them. The chain's CDR3 is CASSPYVATGKGSNGYTF. The CDR3 DNA follows: TGTGCCAGCTCACCATACGTAGCTACAGGGAAGGGTTCGAATGGCTACACCTTC.

V gene TRBV6-1 combines with J gene TRBJ2-2; the D gene is possibly TRBD2 (6 bases). Germline assignment: CDR1 MNHNS and CDR2 SASEGT. Trimming pared 4 bases from V and 5 bases from J, leaving 14 bases between. The CDR3 runs to 15 residues. The CDR3 DNA sequence: TGTGCCAGCAGTGTGGAGGGGCCGGGTACCGGGGAGCTGTTTTTT. Its translation: CASSVEGPGTGELFF.

This chain joins TRBV9 and TRBJ1-2, with a tentative D call TRBD1 (5 bases). The ends were cut back, 4 bases at V and 4 bases at J, with 17 bases in the middle. This CDR3 region has 15 residues. Germline loops: CDR1 SGDLS, CDR2 YYNGEE. CDR3 sequence reads: CASSPAPDRAYGYTF. The CDR3 DNA is TGTGCCAGCAGCCCCGCCCCCGACAGAGCCTATGGCTACACCTTC.

This clonotype was detected ten times or more. V usage is TRBV10-3 and J usage is TRBJ1-5; no clear D gene. V was pared by 9 bases and J by 0 bases, with 12 bases between. This CDR3 is built from 14 residues. Germline CDR1 is ENHRY and CDR2 is SYGVKD. DNA for the CDR3: TGTGCCATAGCGGACGGGCATAGCAATCAGCCCCAGCATTTT. Translated: CAIADGHSNQPQHF.

The genes are TRBV28 and TRBJ2-7, with D tentatively TRBD1 (6 bases). Trimming cost V 4 bases and J 5 bases, with 15 bases left between them. CDR3 length: 14 amino acids. Germline-derived CDR1 and CDR2 are MDHEN and SYDVKM. CDR3 DNA sequence: TGTGCCAGCAGTTGGGGAGCAGGGGTTAACGAGCAGTACTTC. It codes for CASSWGAGVNEQYF.

The J gene is TRBJ1-3, the V gene TRBV12-3 or TRBV12-4; D is unresolved. The CDR3 sequence is 16 residues long. Trimming removed 2 bases from V and 0 bases from J, with 11 bases in between. This CDR3 reads CASSLMGRDSGNTIYF. The CDR3 nucleotides read TGTGCCAGCAGTTTAATGGGTAGGGACTCTGGAAACACCATATATTTT.

As concerns this clonotype: A much larger clone differs from this one at a single base, so this may be a read error. The chain has TRBV5-4 and TRBJ2-5, with 9 positions matching TRBD2. The V gene's germline CDR1 is SGHNT and CDR2 YYREEE (reference sequence). This CDR3 is 16 amino acids long. The J segment lost 5 bases and the V segment lost 0 bases, leaving 8 bases of the junction unmatched. For the CDR3, the DNA is TGTGCCAGCAGCTTGGTGCGGGGGGGATGGACGGAGACCCAGTACTTC. Translated: CASSLVRGGWTETQYF.

This clonotype was seen many times. The rearrangement joins TRBV7-2 to TRBJ2-7; TRBD2 aligns across 11 bases. CDR1 and CDR2 from the germline V gene are SGHTA and FQGNSA. CDR3 size: 16 residues. The J segment lost 1 base and the V segment lost 0 bases, leaving 2 bases of the junction unmatched. CDR3 sequence: CASSLALAGGSYEQYF. CDR3 nucleotides: TGTGCCAGCAGCTTAGCGCTAGCGGGAGGTTCCTACGAGCAGTACTTC.

The chain has TRBV20-1 and TRBJ2-7; TRBD2 aligns across 11 bases. Germline V gene data show CDR1 as DFQATT and CDR2 as SNEGSKA (reference sequence). The CDR3 contains 13 residues. V gave up 4 bases and J gave up 2 bases; unmatched junction bases: 1. CDR3 sequence reads: CSAISGRAYEQYF. CDR3 nucleotides: TGCAGTGCTATTAGCGGGAGGGCCTACGAGCAGTACTTC.